The 16 T cell receptor beta chains in this list originate from one sample, sequenced in a study of post-analysis software for immune sequencing data. General study results and limits: In patients, TRBV5-6, TRBV5-1 and TRBV20-1 belonged to roughly five TRBV segments found more frequently than in controls.

TCR beta cDNA libraries had unique molecular identifiers. A single record per CDR3 protein comes from TCRdb applying MiXCR to the PCR reads. Of 350,000 to 500,000 distinct CDR3 sequences in the sample, about 40% are singletons; the top ten hold roughly 8.2%. The antigens these receptors bind are not known. Material for sequencing was blood. These receptors all come from a girl aged 2-9 years with multiple sclerosis.

The V and J genes are TRBV19 and TRBJ2-1, with 12 nucleotides matching TRBD2. The J segment lost 4 bases and the V segment lost 6 bases, leaving 7 bases of the junction unmatched. Germline CDR1 LNHDA, CDR2 SQIVND (reference sequence). The CDR3 consists of 16 residues. CDR3 nucleotide sequence: TGTGCCAGTAGGCCAGGGGGACTAGCGGGTTACAATGAGCAGTTCTTC. Translating gives CASRPGGLAGYNEQFF.

The CDR3 sequence: CSARPQGAVHTEAFF. DNA of the CDR3: TGCAGTGCTAGACCTCAAGGTGCGGTGCACACTGAAGCTTTCTTT. V gene TRBV20-1 combines with J gene TRBJ1-1; no clear D gene. V lost 2 bases, J lost 3 bases, and 16 bases lay in between. CDR1 is DFQATT and CDR2 is SNEGSKA in the germline V gene (reference sequence). The CDR3 contains 15 residues.

The chain couples TRBV7-9 to TRBJ1-1; TRBD1 might be the D (5 bases). Germline V gene data show CDR1 as SEHNR and CDR2 as FQNEAQ (reference sequence). CDR3 length: 15 amino acids. V lost 0 bases to trimming and J lost 0 bases, with 8 bases between them. The CDR3 nucleotides read TGTGCCAGCAGCTTAGCCGGGACGGTGAACACTGAAGCTTTCTTT. Its protein product is CASSLAGTVNTEAFF.

This clonotype was recorded a few times. V usage is TRBV29-1 and J usage is TRBJ2-7, with 9 bases matching TRBD1. V shed 6 bases and J 5 bases; nucleotides not matched to a gene: 5. The CDR3 is 12 residues long. Looked up from germline, CDR1 is SQVTM and CDR2 is ANQGSEA. CDR3 sequence (DNA): TGCAGCGTGGGACAGGGTTATAACGAGCAGTACTTC. This translates into CSVGQGYNEQYF.

CDR3 in amino acids: CASSSEKSSGGTQYF. In DNA form, the CDR3 reads TGTGCCAGCAGCAGCGAAAAATCTAGCGGGGGGACCCAGTACTTC. The chain links TRBV7-6 to TRBJ2-7; 10 bases fit TRBD2. With the DNA end fitting TRBJ2-5 better, the J assignment may be wrong. Looked up from germline, CDR1 is SGHVS and CDR2 is FNYEAQ. The CDR3 covers 15 residues.

The gene calls are TRBV5-1 and TRBJ2-3, with 8 bases that match TRBD2. Losses at the gene ends were 9 bases for V and 4 bases for J; bases not matched to a gene: 10. Germline assignment: CDR1 SGHRS and CDR2 YFSETQ. CDR3 length: 14 residues. This CDR3 reads CATTTSAGSDTQYF. CDR3 in DNA: TGCGCCACCACGACTAGCGCTGGTTCAGATACGCAGTATTTT.

This chain joins TRBV6-5 and TRBJ2-7, with 8 bases that match TRBD2. The J call is uncertain, as TRBJ2-5 better fits the DNA end. Looked up from germline, CDR1 is MNHEY and CDR2 is SVGAGI. The CDR3 has 16 residues. The chain's CDR3 is CASSYSQREQGETQYF. The CDR3 bases are TGTGCCAGCAGTTACTCCCAGCGGGAGCAAGGAGAGACCCAGTACTTC.

The chain links TRBV7-6 to TRBJ2-2; 9 positions agree with TRBD1. Trimming took 7 bases from V and 4 from J; bases not matched to a gene: 4. Germline V gives CDR1 SGHVS, CDR2 FNYEAQ. CDR3 length: 14 amino acids. CDR3 protein: CASNGQGSTGELFF. CDR3 DNA: TGTGCCAGCAACGGACAGGGGAGCACCGGGGAGCTGTTTTTT.

This clonotype was observed a few times. The V and J genes are TRBV20-1 and TRBJ1-3, with TRBD1 matching 7 bases. After removal of 5 bases from V and 2 bases from J, the junction contained 3 bases not matched to a gene. Germline-derived CDR1 and CDR2 are DFQATT and SNEGSKA (reference sequence). This CDR3 comprises 13 residues. The CDR3 loop reads CSASTGTGNTIYF. The CDR3 nucleotides are TGCAGTGCTTCGACAGGGACTGGAAACACCATATATTTT.

The chain joins TRBV11-2 to TRBJ1-1, with a possible D match to TRBD1 (6 bases). V was cut by 1 base and J by 5 bases, with 8 bases left in between. The CDR3 runs 13 residues. CDR1 and CDR2 from the germline V gene are SGHAT and FQNNGV. CDR3 sequence reads: CASSLGTGTEAFF. CDR3 bases: TGTGCCAGCAGCTTAGGCACAGGGACTGAAGCTTTCTTT.

The rearrangement uses TRBV6-2 or TRBV6-3 and TRBJ2-1; D is possibly TRBD1 (6 bases). Germline V gene data show CDR1 as MNHEY and CDR2 as SVGEGT. The CDR3 contains 16 residues. V lost 7 bases and J 8 bases, leaving 24 bases between the germline ends. In DNA, the CDR3 is TGTGCCAGCACCAAAGGTGGCAGGGGTTATCGCGATGAGCAGTTCTTC. It encodes CASTKGGRGYRDEQFF.

This sequence joins TRBV29-1 and TRBJ2-3; 10 positions agree with TRBD2. Germline assignment: CDR1 SQVTM and CDR2 ANQGSEA. Trimming removed 7 bases from V and 5 bases from J; junction bases left unmatched: 9. The CDR3 length is 14 residues. CDR3 loop: CSAPGLANGDTQYF. The CDR3 DNA follows: TGCAGCGCCCCGGGACTAGCGAATGGAGATACGCAGTATTTT.

This chain connects TRBV29-1 to TRBJ2-2; no reliable D call. Germline CDR1 SQVTM, CDR2 ANQGSEA. Trimming pared 7 bases from V and 0 bases from J, leaving 12 bases between. The CDR3 is made up of 14 amino acids. CDR3 region: CSAKTPSNTGELFF. CDR3 bases: TGCAGCGCCAAAACCCCTTCGAACACCGGGGAGCTGTTTTTT.

This chain uses TRBV28 with TRBJ1-1; TRBD1 matches at 7 bases. The CDR3 has 14 residues. Germline V gene sequence: CDR1 MDHEN, CDR2 SYDVKM. The junction had 5 bases not matched to a gene; V was cut back by 3 bases and J by 4 bases. In nucleotides, the CDR3 is TGTGCCAGCAGTTTTAACAGGGGCGGCACTGAAGCTTTCTTT. It codes for CASSFNRGGTEAFF.

The rearrangement joins TRBV29-1 to TRBJ2-1, with 7 bases that match TRBD1. V lost 3 bases and J lost 0; bases outside the gene matches: 8. The CDR3 contains 16 residues. Germline CDR1 SQVTM, CDR2 ANQGSEA. CDR3 amino acids: CSVDGTAFLSYNEQFF. Here the CDR3 DNA reads TGCAGCGTTGACGGGACAGCATTTCTCTCCTACAATGAGCAGTTCTTC.

This chain links TRBV27 with TRBJ2-7, with TRBD2 matching 8 bases. CDR3 length: 17 residues. Germline loops: CDR1 MNHEY, CDR2 SMNVEV (reference sequence). V lost 2 bases, J lost 2 bases, and 11 bases stayed unmatched. CDR3 nucleotide sequence: TGTGCCAGCAGTTTACTAGGGGAGCGGGGGTTGACCTACGAGCAGTACTTC. Protein: CASSLLGERGLTYEQYF.